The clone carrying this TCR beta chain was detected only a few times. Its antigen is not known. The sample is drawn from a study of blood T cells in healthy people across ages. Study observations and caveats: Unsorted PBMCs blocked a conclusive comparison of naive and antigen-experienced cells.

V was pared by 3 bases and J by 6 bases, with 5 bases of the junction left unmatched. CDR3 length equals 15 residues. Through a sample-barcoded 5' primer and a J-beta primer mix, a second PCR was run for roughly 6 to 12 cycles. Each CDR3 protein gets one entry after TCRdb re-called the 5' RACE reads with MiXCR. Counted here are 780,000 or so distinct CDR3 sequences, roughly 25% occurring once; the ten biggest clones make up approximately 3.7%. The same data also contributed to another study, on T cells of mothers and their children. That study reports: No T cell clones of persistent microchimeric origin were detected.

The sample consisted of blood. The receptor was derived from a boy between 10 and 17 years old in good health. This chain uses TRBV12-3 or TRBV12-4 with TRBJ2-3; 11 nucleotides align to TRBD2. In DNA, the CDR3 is TGTGCCAGCAGTTTTAGCGGGGGGGCCGGGGATACGCAGTATTTT. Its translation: CASSFSGGAGDTQYF.